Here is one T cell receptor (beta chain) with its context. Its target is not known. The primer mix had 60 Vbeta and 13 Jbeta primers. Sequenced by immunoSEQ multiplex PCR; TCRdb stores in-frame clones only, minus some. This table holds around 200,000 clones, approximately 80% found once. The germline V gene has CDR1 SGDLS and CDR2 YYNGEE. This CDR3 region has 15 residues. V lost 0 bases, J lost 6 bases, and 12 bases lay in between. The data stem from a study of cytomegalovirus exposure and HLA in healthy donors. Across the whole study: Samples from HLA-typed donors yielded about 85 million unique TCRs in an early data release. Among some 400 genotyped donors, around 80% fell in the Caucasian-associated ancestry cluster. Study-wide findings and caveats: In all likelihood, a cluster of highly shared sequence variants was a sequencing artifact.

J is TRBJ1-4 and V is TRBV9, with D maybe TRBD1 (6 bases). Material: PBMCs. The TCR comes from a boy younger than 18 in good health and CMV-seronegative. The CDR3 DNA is TGTGCCAGCAGCGTAGATTCCGGGACACATGAAAAACTGTTTTTT. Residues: CASSVDSGTHEKLFF.